A selection of T cell receptor beta chains follows, all from one sample in a study of control samples from healthy donors and cancer patients. Sequencing was performed with immunoSEQ multiplex PCR; in TCRdb, only in-frame clones are kept and a portion is missing. The sample lists about 55,000 clones, 95% occurring once. Material: blood. The source is a man aged 30 to 45 in good health. CDR3s include the opening cysteine and the closing phenylalanine or tryptophan. Fields, in order: clone size, D gene, J gene, V gene, CDR3 DNA, CDR3 protein. The D gene is left open where the match is weak. Clone size appears in some rows only: once, few, many, or a class for an expanded clone.

>NA|TRBD1|TRBJ1-5|TRBV4-1
TGCGCCAGCAGCCGAATACAGGGGAACAATCAGCCCCAGCATTTT
CASSRIQGNNQPQHF
>NA|NA|TRBJ1-1|TRBV5-1
TGCGCCAGCAGCTTGGGGGTTGTGCAGAACACTGAAGCTTTCTTT
CASSLGVVQNTEAFF
>NA|NA|TRBJ2-7|TRBV7-2
TGTGCCAGCAGCTTCCTATTTGGCGGCGAGCAGTACTTC
CASSFLFGGEQYF
>NA|NA|TRBJ1-2|TRBV5-1
TGCGCCAGCAGCTTGGGGCAGGGCCTAGGAGGCTACACCTTC
CASSLGQGLGGYTF
>NA|NA|TRBJ1-1|TRBV4-1
TGCGCCAGCAGCCCGGGACCGAGCACTGAAGCTTTCTTT
CASSPGPSTEAFF
>NA|NA|TRBJ2-7|TRBV12-3/TRBV12-4
TGTGCCAGCAGTTTAAGCGGGTACGAGCAGTACTTC
CASSLSGYEQYF
>NA|TRBD2|TRBJ2-1|TRBV7-3
TGTGCCAGCAGTGGCGGGGGGCGCAATGAGCAGTTCTTC
CASSGGGRNEQFF
>NA|TRBD2|TRBJ2-5|TRBV5-6
TGTGCCAGCAGCACTCGTCCGGGACTAGCGGAAGCCCAAGAGACCCAGTACTTC
CASSTRPGLAEAQETQYF
>NA|NA|TRBJ1-6|TRBV30
TGTGCCTGGAGTGTTTATCGGGACTCACCCCTCCACTTT
CAWSVYRDSPLHF
>NA|TRBD2|TRBJ2-5|TRBV15
TGTGCCACCAGCAGAGATCGGGGGGGTCCCCACACCCAGTACTTC
CATSRDRGGPHTQYF
>NA|TRBD1|TRBJ1-2|TRBV28
TGTGCCAGCAGTTTATTGGACAGGGCGGGCTGGGGCTACACCTTC
CASSLLDRAGWGYTF
>NA|NA|TRBJ2-1|TRBV6-4
TGTGCCAGCAGTGACTCGCCCCGCCGTGAGCAGTTCTTC
CASSDSPRREQFF
>once|NA|TRBJ1-2|TRBV30
TGTGCCTGGAGCCCTATGTGGACCTCCAACACCTTC
CAWSPMWTSNTF
>once|NA|TRBJ2-2|TRBV6-5
TGTGCCAGCAGTTACTCGAGGGGGGCCGGGGAGCTGTTTTTT
CASSYSRGAGELFF
>NA|NA|TRBJ1-5|TRBV28
TGTGCCAGCAGTTATAGCAGCAGAGCAAATCAGCCCCAGCATTTT
CASSYSSRANQPQHF
>few|NA|TRBJ2-1|TRBV20-1
TGCAGTGCCCTCCGGGCGGCGGAGCAGTTCTTC
CSALRAAEQFF
>once|NA|TRBJ2-1|TRBV6-5
TGTGCCAGCAGATCTCGGGTTTATGAGCAGTTCTTC
CASRSRVYEQFF
>NA|NA|TRBJ1-4|TRBV2
TGTGCCAGCACCTACACGGGGGGGGAAAAACTGTTTTTT
CASTYTGGEKLFF
>once|NA|TRBJ1-4|TRBV29-1
TGCAGCGTTGGACAGGATGATGAAAAACTGTTTTTT
CSVGQDDEKLFF
>NA|TRBD1|TRBJ2-1|TRBV5-6
TGTGCCAGCAGCTCCTTTCGGGACAGGCCGGAATCGCTCTACAATGAGCAGTTCTTC
CASSSFRDRPESLYNEQFF
>NA|NA|TRBJ2-7|TRBV9
TGTGCCAGCAGCGTAGATATGGCAGACTACGAGCAGTACTTC
CASSVDMADYEQYF
>NA|TRBD1|TRBJ1-6|TRBV5-1
TGCGCCAGCAGCTCGACAGGGGGCGATAATTCACCCCTCCACTTT
CASSSTGGDNSPLHF
>NA|NA|TRBJ1-5|TRBV19
TGTGCCAGTAGTGATTCACCGGATCAGCCCCAGCATTTT
CASSDSPDQPQHF
>NA|TRBD2|TRBJ2-3|TRBV9
TGTGCCAGCAGCGATAGCGGGACCTCTAGCACAGATACGCAGTATTTT
CASSDSGTSSTDTQYF
>NA|TRBD2|TRBJ2-2|TRBV4-2
TGTGCCAGCAGCCAAGGACTAGCGGGAGTGGACACCGGGGAGCTGTTTTTT
CASSQGLAGVDTGELFF
>NA|TRBD1|TRBJ2-2|TRBV30
TGTGCCTGGAATACCGGACAGGGCCTCACCGGGGAGCTGTTTTTT
CAWNTGQGLTGELFF
>once|TRBD1|TRBJ1-2|TRBV7-2
TGTGCCAGCAGCTCCCGGGACAGCCGCCTCTATGGCTACACCTTC
CASSSRDSRLYGYTF
>NA|NA|TRBJ2-3|TRBV7-8
TGTGCCAGCAGCTTAAGTGCTTACACAGATACGCAGTATTTT
CASSLSAYTDTQYF
>NA|NA|TRBJ2-1|TRBV3-1/TRBV3-2
TGTGCCAGCAGCCAAGAGGGAGGGGGCTACAATGAGCAGTTCTTC
CASSQEGGGYNEQFF
>NA|NA|TRBJ2-3|TRBV7-2
TGTGCCAGCAGCTTAATGGGGGGTCCCACAGATACGCAGTATTTT
CASSLMGGPTDTQYF
>NA|TRBD2|TRBJ2-4|TRBV27
TGTGCCAGCAGTGGGATTAGCGGGAGCGCCAAAAACATTCAGTACTTC
CASSGISGSAKNIQYF